Detailed here is one T cell receptor beta chain. The data derive from a study of blood T cell repertoires in COVID-19. The V and J ends lost 3 bases and 6 bases, in that order; junction bases with no gene match: 7. In germline, CDR1 is LNHDA, CDR2 SQIVND (reference sequence). The CDR3 length is 14 residues. Sequencing used immunoSEQ multiplex PCR; TCRdb keeps in-frame clones, though not all of them. The repertoire holds about 220,000 clones, with over 75% as singletons. This chain connects TRBV19 to TRBJ1-1; 7 positions match TRBD1. The TCR was taken from a woman aged 18-29 years in a cohort exposed to, infected with or recovered from COVID-19 (not recorded which). The sequenced sample was PBMCs or T cells enriched from blood (not recorded which). The DNA for the CDR3 is TGTGCCAGTAGTATTCGGACAGGATCCTCTGAAGCTTTCTTT. Protein product: CASSIRTGSSEAFF.